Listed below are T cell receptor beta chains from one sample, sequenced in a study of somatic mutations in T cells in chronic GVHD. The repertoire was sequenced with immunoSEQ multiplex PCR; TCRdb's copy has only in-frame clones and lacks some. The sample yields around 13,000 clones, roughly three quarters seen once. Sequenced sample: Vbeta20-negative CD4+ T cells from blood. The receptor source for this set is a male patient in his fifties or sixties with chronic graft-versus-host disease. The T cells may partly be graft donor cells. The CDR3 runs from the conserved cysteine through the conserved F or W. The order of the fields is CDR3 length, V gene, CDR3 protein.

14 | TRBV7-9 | CASSITGVRTEAFF
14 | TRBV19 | CASSQGGGFYGYTF
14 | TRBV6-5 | CASITSQGAGGYTF
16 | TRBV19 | CASSTLRGIGYNEQFF
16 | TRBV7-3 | CASSYQPGGLGNEQFF
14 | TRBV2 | CASTGTGGRNEQYF
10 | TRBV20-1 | CSAESLEQYF
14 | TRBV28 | CASRLRTGYKGYTF
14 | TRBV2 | CASSNGQGGYGYTF
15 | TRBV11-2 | CASSLAGGQTGTQYF
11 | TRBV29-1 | CSVAGYHGYTF
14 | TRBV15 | CATSSGAGVYEQYF
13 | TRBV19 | CASSPRDSPRAFF
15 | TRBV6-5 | CASSWTSGQQETQYF
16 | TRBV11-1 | CASSFGAGGNRQVQYF
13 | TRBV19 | CASSSRGENGYTF
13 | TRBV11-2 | CASSIERSREQYF
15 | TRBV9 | CASSARGDPMTEQYF
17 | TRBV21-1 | CASSTGMGQGNTGELFF
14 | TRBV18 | CASSQGAYDAEAFF
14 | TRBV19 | CASSWEGSTYEQYF
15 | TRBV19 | CASSDSGTGPTEAFF
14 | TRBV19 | CASSKGTGITEAFF
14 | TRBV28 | CASKESADGNTIYF
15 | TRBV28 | CASSLGDRMNTEAFF
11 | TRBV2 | CASSPYNEQFF